The present TCR beta chain was sequenced within a study of shared clonotypes between healthy human individuals (dated by TCRdb to about 2020). With respect to the entire study: A few men and two women, aged 18 to 49 years, made up the cohort. Blood TCR repertoires of about five healthy adults were deeply sequenced to estimate repertoire size and the extent of clonotype sharing between individuals. For each donor, three plates each were used for CD4 naive and CD4 memory, two plates were used for CD8 naive, and one plate was used for CD8 memory. Libraries were prepared and TCR repertoires were sequenced by different laboratories using diverse techniques, in order to increase sequencing depth and limit assay-specific biases. Per donor, leukapheresis produced somewhere between about 0.9 and 10 billion PBMCs.

Using the deep immunoSEQ assay, multiplex PCR amplified TCR CDR3 regions from genomic DNA. Extracted genomic DNA from each cell subset was spread evenly across all wells of several immunoSEQ 96-well plates, with each plate serving as a replicate. For sorted subsets, each replicate PCR was loaded with approximately 200 ng genomic DNA, equivalent to roughly 30,000 T cell genomes. The purified libraries were quantified using a Qubit 3.0 fluorometer, sized with a Bioanalyzer 2100, and then quantified again using the KAPA Library Quantification kit. A separate single-read 150-cycle Illumina NextSeq 550 flow cell was used to sequence each immunoSEQ 96-well plate. Regarding the original processing steps: Because the immunoSEQ output included only junctional sequences and no quality scores, the filtering could not be the same as the filtering used for full-length reads. To assign V/J genes and CDR3, sequences were annotated against IMGT germline references using PyIR, a Python wrapper for IgBLAST v1.9. Reads were removed for weak V/J assignments (E-value above 1e-6), missing CDR3, stop codons, out-of-frame junctions, or ambiguous translated residues. V3J clonotypes were defined as sequences sharing an identical inferred V gene, J gene, and CDR3 amino acid sequence. Percentage overlap between repertoires was calculated by dividing the number of shared unique clonotypes by the size of the smaller repertoire. Repertoire richness was assessed with RTK rarefaction, the Chao1 estimator, and Recon v2.1 estimates of unobserved clonotypes. Generation probabilities were computed with OLGA for all TCRbeta clonotypes obtained by the gDNA method from several donors. Sourced from immuneACCESS, this table was stored by TCRdb with only in-frame sequences that have V and J called. A share of the clones is absent; for the studies checked, an unresolved V gene accounts for under half, and the remainder has no known explanation. V and J calls and clone size are as listed in that table; D and trimming were resolved from the DNA. In this sample the table shows over 1.4 million clones, over 95% of which occur a single time. In total, the top ten clones hold over 1% of the sample.

Donors were healthy HIV-negative adults with no recently reported acute infections or vaccinations. Every donor was a Caucasian adult living in Nashville, Tennessee, USA. CD4+ T cells were enriched by magnetic negative selection, after which naive cells were positively selected on CD45RA and the negative fraction was taken as the memory subset. Blood was collected by leukapheresis, and PBMCs were isolated by Ficoll-Histopaque density gradient centrifugation and then cryopreserved in liquid nitrogen vapor phase. Analytical flow cytometry was used to check the purity and quantity of each magnetically sorted T cell population. Genomic DNA was isolated from every sorted fraction and measured by UV absorbance on a Nanodrop 2000c. Germline trimming amounts to 5 bases on V and 4 bases on J, with 7 as the count of junction bases outside the gene matches. CDR1 and CDR2 were assigned from the germline V gene as LGHNT and FRNRAP. The CDR3, cysteine through phenylalanine, is 16 amino acids long. Only the CDR3 part of the read is kept: 48 bases, read in frame from the first base.

On the study overall, not on this receptor specifically: Compared with non-shared clonotypes, clonotypes shared by all four sorted-subset donors had higher generation probabilities. Only blood was sampled, and tissue TCR repertoires likely differ from those in blood. Naive subsets generally had larger estimated clonotype richness than memory subsets did. When a few donors were compared, the shared fraction of clonotypes was 5% to 6.5% for naive CD4, over 3% for naive CD8, 2% to 2.5% for memory CD4, and less than 0.45% for memory CD8. Because the study included a small number of donors, the genetic and exposure-history diversity represented was limited. Even with the large sequencing depth, rarefaction of the sorted-subset datasets indicated that sequencing was incomplete. Based on pairwise subsampling, the degree of clonotype sharing among donors was expected to be affected by sequencing depth.

As concerns this clone: There is no known antigen for this receptor. No quality values exist for individual bases; no much larger clone is one base distant.

The material sequenced was naive CD4+ T cells sorted from blood. What the cell subset or site label conveys for this sample: CD45RA+ positively selected. Here the chain combines TRBV12-5 and TRBJ2-1; TRBD2 fits 11 bases in the junction. The sequence was obtained from a man aged 25 to 40 in good health. The CDR3 region has the sequence CASGNSGTSGYNEQFF. The DNA sequence is given as TGTGCTAGTGGTAATTCCGGGACTAGCGGATACAATGAGCAGTTCTTC.